This TCR beta chain was identified during a study of T cell repertoires in cytomegalovirus infection. At the level of the study: CMV infection together with matching HLA type was indicated by public TCR beta signatures.

The length of the CDR3 is 15 residues. J lost 4 bases, V lost 2 bases, and 5 bases had no gene match. The germline CDR1 and CDR2 sequences are MDHEN and SYDVKM. TCRdb reanalysed the reads using MiXCR and keeps one entry per CDR3 protein. The top ten clones hold about 14% of a sample with roughly 280,000 distinct CDR3 sequences, around 9% of them seen once. Regarding the study as a whole: Dominating the ex vivo response were TCR beta clonotypes that were CMV-specific and HLA-C-restricted.

The sample holds many counts of this clonotype. Its specificity is unknown. V usage is TRBV28 and J usage is TRBJ1-5; 7 nucleotides match TRBD1. This clonotype originated in a human donor in good health (CMV status not recorded). Some clones in this sample may be carry-over from other donors' samples. The source material was PBMCs. CDR3 bases: TGTGCCAGCAGTTTAATCGGGACAGCTAATCAGCCCCAGCATTTT. It codes for CASSLIGTANQPQHF.